Following are 27 T cell receptor beta chains from one sample sequenced in a study of identical twins. One entry per CDR3 protein results from TCRdb running MiXCR on the 5' RACE reads. Found here are approximately 680,000 distinct CDR3 sequences, just over 7% of them singletons; the top ten hold approximately 1.5%. These data were likewise used in another study, on yellow fever vaccine responses in identical twins.

The sequencing input was PBMCs. The receptors originated from a woman between 18 and 30 years old in good health.

J is TRBJ1-6 and V is TRBV20-1; no reliable D call. Between the trimmed V and J ends, which lost 3 bases and 5 bases, there was a span of 11 bases. Germline CDR1 DFQATT, CDR2 SNEGSKA (reference sequence). The CDR3 is 14 residues long. The CDR3 loop is CSARGPLDNSPLHF. The CDR3 nucleotides read TGCAGTGCTAGGGGTCCGTTAGATAATTCACCCCTCCACTTT.

This clonotype has a count of ten or more. V gene TRBV6-1 combines with J gene TRBJ2-1, with TRBD2 matching over 10 bases. The CDR3 length is 15 residues. The junction had 8 bases not matched to a gene; V was cut back by 4 bases and J by 8 bases. CDR1 and CDR2 from the germline V gene are MNHNS and SASEGT. The CDR3 nucleotides read TGTGCCAGCAGTGTCGGGCTAGCGGGGGTGCATGAGCAGTTCTTC. Its protein is CASSVGLAGVHEQFF.

In its sample, this clonotype was seen a few times. The CDR3, as DNA: TGTGCCAGCAGCCAAGCCAGACAAGAGACCCAGTACTTC. Protein product: CASSQARQETQYF. The V gene is TRBV3-1, the J gene TRBJ2-5; D is unclear. Germline CDR1 LGHDT, CDR2 YNNKEL (reference sequence). The CDR3 runs 13 residues. The V end was cut by 1 base, the J end by 2 bases, with 5 bases between.

This clonotype showed up many times. The chain has TRBV10-3 and TRBJ2-1, with D perhaps TRBD2 (6 bases). The CDR3 totals 15 residues. CDR1 is ENHRY, CDR2 SYGVKD, per germline. Trimming pared 9 bases from V and 2 bases from J, leaving 17 bases between. The CDR3 protein is CAIAGGISTYNEQFF. The CDR3 DNA reads as TGTGCCATAGCAGGAGGGATTAGCACCTACAATGAGCAGTTCTTC.

There are many counts of this clonotype. The chain employs TRBV20-1 and TRBJ2-1; D possibly corresponds to TRBD2 (6 bases). Trimming shortened V by 6 bases and J by 7 bases, and 16 bases separated the two germline ends. The CDR3 is made up of 13 amino acids. CDR1 is DFQATT, CDR2 SNEGSKA, per germline (reference sequence). CDR3 protein: CSATPLAFNEQFF. CDR3 coding DNA: TGCAGTGCCACCCCCCTAGCGTTTAATGAGCAGTTCTTC.

This clonotype occurred a few times. The J gene is TRBJ2-5, the V gene TRBV2, with 7 bases matching TRBD1. The CDR3 loop spans 14 amino acids. V shed 7 bases, J shed 1 base, and the junction held 6 bases outside the gene matches. CDR1 and CDR2 (germline): SNHLY, FYNNEI. The CDR3 here is CASTERGLQETQYF. The CDR3 DNA sequence: TGTGCCAGCACCGAAAGGGGGCTCCAAGAGACCCAGTACTTC.

A note on this clonotype: The final CDR3 position lacks the conserved phenylalanine or tryptophan, pointing to a likely read error. Here the CDR3 DNA reads TGTGCCAGCAGTTTGAGGGCGGGACAGGGTTACAATGAGCAGTTCCTC. This sequence encodes CASSLRAGQGYNEQFL. This chain uses TRBV12-3 or TRBV12-4 with TRBJ2-1; 9 nucleotides match TRBD1. The junction had 7 bases not matched to a gene; V was cut back by 3 bases and J by 4 bases. The CDR3 runs to 16 residues.

This clonotype was observed many times. The rearrangement uses TRBV6-1 and TRBJ2-2; D call uncertain. CDR1 is MNHNS, CDR2 SASEGT, per germline. The CDR3 has 14 amino acids. Trimming pared 8 bases from V and 0 bases from J, leaving 10 bases between. The CDR3 sequence: CASGVASNTGELFF. CDR3 coding DNA: TGTGCCAGCGGAGTGGCGTCGAACACCGGGGAGCTGTTTTTT.

In nucleotides, the CDR3 is TGTGCCAGCAGTTTTGTAGCGTACCAAGAGACCCAGTACTTC. Amino acids: CASSFVAYQETQYF. The chain joins TRBV12-3 or TRBV12-4 to TRBJ2-5; D may be TRBD2 (5 bases). The CDR3 spans 14 residues. V was shortened by 3 bases and J by 0 bases, with 8 bases between the two germline ends.

The CDR3 is CSGTGGGANVLTF. The CDR3 nucleotides are TGCAGTGGGACAGGGGGGGGGGCCAACGTCCTGACTTTC. The rearrangement links TRBV20-1 to TRBJ2-6; 10 bases line up with TRBD1. Losses at the gene ends were 7 bases for V and 4 bases for J; bases not matched to a gene: 1. The CDR3 is made up of 13 amino acids. Germline values: CDR1 DFQATT, CDR2 SNEGSKA (reference sequence).

This clonotype showed up many times. The chain employs TRBV6-5 and TRBJ1-2; 8 bases match TRBD1. Trimming removed 0 bases from V and 7 bases from J; junction bases left unmatched: 4. Germline V gives CDR1 MNHEY, CDR2 SVGAGI. The CDR3 sequence is 14 residues long. In nucleotides, the CDR3 is TGTGCCAGCAGTTACTCGACAGGGGAGGGTGGCTACACCTTC. The encoded protein is CASSYSTGEGGYTF.

This clonotype showed up many times. The chain uses TRBV7-7 and TRBJ2-7, with D possibly matching TRBD1 (6 bases). Germline CDR1 SSHAT, CDR2 FNYEAQ (reference sequence). CDR3 size: 17 residues. V dropped 5 bases and J dropped 5 bases, with 25 bases sitting between them. CDR3 sequence: CASSVRSQGMKENEQYV. CDR3 DNA sequence: TGTGCCAGCAGCGTCCGCTCTCAGGGGATGAAGGAAAACGAGCAGTACGTC.

The chain combines TRBV4-1 with TRBJ1-1, with 7 bases identical to TRBD1. CDR1 is MGHRA and CDR2 is YSYEKL in the germline V gene. V dropped 5 bases and J dropped 11; count of bases not matched to a gene: 11. The CDR3 spans 13 residues. DNA for the CDR3: TGCGCCAGCAGCGCGGGACAGTCGGTTGGTGCTTTCTTT. It is translated as CASSAGQSVGAFF.

There are a few counts of this clonotype. The rearrangement uses TRBV15 and TRBJ1-2; D perhaps matches TRBD1 (5 bases). This CDR3 has 13 residues. Germline V gene data show CDR1 as LNHNV and CDR2 as YYDKDF (reference sequence). Trimming left V 0 bases short and J 7 bases short, with 9 bases between. For the CDR3, the DNA is TGTGCCACCAGCAGAGATAAGGGGAGTGGCTACACCTTC. This sequence encodes CATSRDKGSGYTF.

The CDR3 loop is CASSLGLAAPVGEQFF. The CDR3 DNA is TGCGCCAGCAGCTTGGGACTAGCGGCCCCGGTGGGAGAGCAGTTCTTC. The chain combines TRBV5-1 with TRBJ2-1, with 9 bases matching TRBD2. The CDR3 is 16 residues long. After removal of 0 bases from V and 10 bases from J, the junction contained 11 bases not matched to a gene. Germline V gene sequence: CDR1 SGHRS, CDR2 YFSETQ.

This clonotype was counted at least ten times. The chain is built from TRBV20-1 and TRBJ2-7; D not certain. The CDR3 is made up of 11 amino acids. V gave up 5 bases and J gave up 5 bases, with 10 bases separating them. Germline CDR1 is DFQATT and CDR2 is SNEGSKA (reference sequence). The CDR3 nucleotides read TGCAGTGCTCTAATTAGGAACGAGCAGTACTTC. The encoded protein is CSALIRNEQYF.

This clonotype was seen at least ten times. This chain connects TRBV5-1 to TRBJ2-1, with D maybe TRBD2 (5 bases). Germline V gene data show CDR1 as SGHRS and CDR2 as YFSETQ. Trimming removed 4 bases at V and 9 bases at J, with 8 bases between. The CDR3 has 11 residues. CDR3 sequence: CASSPGLEQFF. The CDR3 nucleotides read TGCGCCAGCAGCCCCGGACTTGAGCAGTTCTTC.

This clonotype appeared many times. The rearrangement uses TRBV11-2 and TRBJ2-3; D is perhaps TRBD1 or TRBD2 (8 bases each). This CDR3 is built from 18 residues. Trimming removed 5 bases from V and 0 bases from J, with 21 bases in between. Germline V gene data show CDR1 as SGHAT and CDR2 as FQNNGV. CDR3 in DNA: TGTGCCAGCAGCCACGGGAGGGGACAGGTCTCGAGCACAGATACGCAGTATTTT. It is translated as CASSHGRGQVSSTDTQYF. Complete variable domain (other parts from reference TRBV11-2 and TRBJ2-3): EAGVAQSPRYKIIEKRQSVAFWCNPISGHATLYWYQQILGQGPKLLIQFQNNGVVDDSQLPKDRFSAERLKGVDSTLKIQPAKLEDSAVYLCASSHGRGQVSSTDTQYFGPGTRLTVL.

At least ten counts were recorded for this clonotype. The rearrangement links TRBV3-1 to TRBJ1-1; D call uncertain. The CDR3 contains 12 residues. Germline-derived CDR1 and CDR2 are LGHDT and YNNKEL (reference sequence). Trimming took 0 bases from V and 7 from J, leaving 6 bases between them. The CDR3 is CASSQEYDEAFF. The CDR3 DNA follows: TGTGCCAGCAGCCAAGAGTATGATGAAGCTTTCTTT.

This clonotype has only a few counts. As DNA, the CDR3 is TGTGCCAGCAGGCTCCCCTTTGGGAGGGCGGACAACTATGGCTACACCTTC. Amino acid sequence: CASRLPFGRADNYGYTF. This chain joins TRBV6-1 and TRBJ1-2, with no clear D. Trimming shortened V by 6 bases and J by 2 bases, and 22 bases separated the two germline ends. Germline V gene data show CDR1 as MNHNS and CDR2 as SASEGT. This CDR3 has 17 amino acids.

This clonotype was found a few times. J is TRBJ2-3 and V is TRBV12-3 or TRBV12-4; D unresolved. The V gene lost 5 bases and the J gene lost 14 bases, with 20 bases spanning the gap. CDR3 length equals 13 residues. CDR3 region: CASSINWNSPVYF. Written as DNA, the CDR3 is TGTGCCAGCAGTATCAACTGGAACTCCCCGGTGTATTTT.

At least ten counts were recorded for this clonotype. The chain joins TRBV12-3 or TRBV12-4 to TRBJ1-2; D is unclear. The CDR3 runs to 13 residues. Trimming shortened V by 2 bases and J by 4 bases, and 8 bases separated the two germline ends. For the CDR3, the DNA is TGTGCCAGCAGTTTAATAGTAGCCTATGGCTACACCTTC. This translates into CASSLIVAYGYTF.

This clonotype turned up a few times. This chain links TRBV11-2 with TRBJ2-1; 11 nucleotides line up with TRBD2. The V segment lost 1 base and the J segment 5 bases; nucleotides outside the gene matches: 10. The CDR3 extends over 18 amino acids. Germline CDR1 reads SGHAT; CDR2 reads FQNNGV. Here the CDR3 reads CASSLVGLAGGLNNEQFF. CDR3 bases: TGTGCCAGCAGCTTAGTCGGCCTAGCGGGAGGACTCAACAATGAGCAGTTCTTC.

This clonotype was picked up a small number of times. V gene TRBV3-1 combines with J gene TRBJ1-1; 8 nucleotides agree with TRBD1. Germline V gene data show CDR1 as LGHDT and CDR2 as YNNKEL (reference sequence). The V gene end was trimmed by 2 bases and the J gene end by 7 bases; junction bases not matched to a gene: 6. This CDR3 is built from 14 residues. Here the CDR3 DNA reads TGTGCCAGCAGCCAAACAGGGGGAATGAGTGAAGCTTTCTTT. As protein: CASSQTGGMSEAFF. The whole variable domain, remainder taken from reference TRBV3-1 and TRBJ1-1, is DTAVSQTPKYLVTQMGNDKSIKCEQNLGHDTMYWYKQDSKKFLKIMFSYNNKELIINETVPNRFSPKSPDKAHLNLHINSLELGDSAVYFCASSQTGGMSEAFFGQGTRLTVV.

V and J are TRBV18 and TRBJ1-1, with no clear D. V lost 3 bases to trimming and J lost 4 bases, with 15 bases between them. The germline V gene encodes CDR1 KGHSH and CDR2 LQKENI. The length of the CDR3 is 15 residues. The CDR3 DNA reads as TGTGCCAGCTCACCTGGGCGGGTGGGATCCACTGAAGCTTTCTTT. As protein: CASSPGRVGSTEAFF.

Many counts were recorded for this clonotype. The chain carries TRBV11-2 and TRBJ2-3, with TRBD2 identical over 11 bases. The germline V gene encodes CDR1 SGHAT and CDR2 FQNNGV. The J segment lost 8 bases and the V segment lost 2 bases, leaving 6 bases of the junction unmatched. This CDR3 spans 15 amino acids. For the CDR3, the DNA is TGTGCCAGCAGCTTACTAGCGGGGGGACTGGGTACGCAGTATTTT. Its protein product is CASSLLAGGLGTQYF.

This clonotype was detected a few times. This chain uses TRBV11-2 with TRBJ1-6; D not resolved. Germline V gene sequence: CDR1 SGHAT, CDR2 FQNNGV. This CDR3 region has 12 residues. The V end was cut by 2 bases, the J end by 10 bases, with 6 bases between. The DNA of the CDR3 is TGTGCCAGCAGCTTATTTAGCTCACCCCTCCACTTT. It specifies CASSLFSSPLHF.